This T cell receptor beta chain derives from a study of blood T cell repertoires in COVID-19. In the study overall: From the United States, Italy and Spain came samples of acute and convalescent COVID-19.

TCRdb's table, derived via immunoSEQ multiplex PCR, lists solely in-frame clones and lacks some. The table records 380,000 or so clones, roughly 90% of them present only once. The CDR3 is 16 residues long. The trim removed 4 bases at V and 2 bases at J, leaving 4 bases unmatched. Germline CDR1 SGHRS, CDR2 YFSETQ. The source material was peripheral blood. This chain connects TRBV5-1 to TRBJ2-7, with 15 bases matching TRBD2. This receptor was identified in a man aged 40-55 years with acute or convalescent COVID-19. CDR3 protein: CASSLGLAGGTYEQYF. As DNA, the CDR3 is TGCGCCAGCAGCCTGGGACTAGCGGGAGGCACCTACGAGCAGTACTTC.